The source of this TCR beta chain is a study of blood T cell repertoires in COVID-19. Repertoires were generated with immunoSEQ multiplex PCR, while TCRdb's copy carries only in-frame clones and drops some. The sample consists of roughly 220,000 clones, roughly 85% of them appearing once. This CDR3 comprises 17 residues. Germline trimming cut 10 bases from V and 3 bases from J; bases unmatched to any gene: 16. CDR1 MNHEY and CDR2 SMNVEV come from the germline V gene (reference sequence). Sequencing input: peripheral blood. This chain uses TRBV27 with TRBJ2-2; 8 nucleotides line up with TRBD2. The source of this sequence is a middle-aged man who had recovered from COVID-19. Here the CDR3 DNA reads TGTGCCACCCACGGGGGGGCCGGGAGTAAGGACACCGGGGAGCTGTTTTTT. It specifies CATHGGAGSKDTGELFF.